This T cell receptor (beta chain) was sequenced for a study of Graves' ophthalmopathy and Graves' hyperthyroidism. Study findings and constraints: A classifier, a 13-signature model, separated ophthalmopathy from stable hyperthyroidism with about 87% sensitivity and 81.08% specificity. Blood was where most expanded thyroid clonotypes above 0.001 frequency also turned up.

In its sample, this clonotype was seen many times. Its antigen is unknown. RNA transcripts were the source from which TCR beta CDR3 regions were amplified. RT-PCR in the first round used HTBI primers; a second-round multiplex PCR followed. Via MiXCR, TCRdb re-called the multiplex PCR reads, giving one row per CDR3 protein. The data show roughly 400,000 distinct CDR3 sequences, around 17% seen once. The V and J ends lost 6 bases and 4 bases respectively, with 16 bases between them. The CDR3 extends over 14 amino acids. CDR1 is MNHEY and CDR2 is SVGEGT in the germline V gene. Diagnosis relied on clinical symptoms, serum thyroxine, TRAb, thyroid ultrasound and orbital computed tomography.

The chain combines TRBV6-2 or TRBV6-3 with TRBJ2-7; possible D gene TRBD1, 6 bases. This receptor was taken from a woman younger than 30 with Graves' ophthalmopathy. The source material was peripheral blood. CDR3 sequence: CASRKQGALYEQYF. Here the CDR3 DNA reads TGTGCCAGCAGAAAACAGGGAGCTTTGTACGAGCAGTACTTC.